This TCR beta chain was profiled in a study of T-cell reconstitution after alpha-beta-depleted transplantation in children. Library preparation (for TCRbeta) was performed with unique molecular identifiers. TCRdb redid the calling of the PCR reads with MiXCR, one entry per CDR3 protein. This table holds roughly 500,000 distinct CDR3 sequences, around 17% found once. This CDR3 spans 17 amino acids. Germline trimming cut 3 bases from V and 7 bases from J; bases unmatched to any gene: 9. Germline CDR1 is SGDLS and CDR2 is YYNGEE. This chain connects TRBV9 to TRBJ2-1, with 14 bases identical to TRBD2. The source is a human donor who donated a stem cell graft to a child with acute lymphoblastic leukemia. Sequencing used PBMCs from the stem cell graft donor, obtained from the stem cell graft. Written as DNA, the CDR3 is TGTGCCAGCAGCGCACGGACTAGCGGGAGGTTCGGAAATGAGCAGTTCTTC. This codes for CASSARTSGRFGNEQFF.